The 28 T cell receptor beta chains in this list originate from one sample, sequenced in a study of OX40 agonist ivuxolimab in advanced cancers. The repertoire was sequenced with immunoSEQ multiplex PCR; TCRdb's copy has only in-frame clones and lacks some. The sample yields under 65,000 clones, 80% to 95% seen once. The source material was CD4+ or CD8+ T cells sorted from blood, sampled in a trial of the OX40 agonist ivuxolimab. These receptors originate from an adult with an advanced solid tumor such as melanoma, head and neck, liver or kidney cancer.

The V call is TRBV7-2, the J call TRBJ1-5, with D possibly being TRBD1 (5 bases). The CDR3 totals 13 residues. V gave up 5 bases and J gave up 5 bases, with 10 bases separating them. CDR1 SGHTA and CDR2 FQGNSA come from the germline V gene. The CDR3 bases are TGTGCCAGCAGCATACAAGGGGATCAGCCCCAGCATTTT. It specifies CASSIQGDQPQHF.

The chain carries TRBV7-6 and TRBJ2-1, with TRBD2 matching over 10 bases. V lost 5 bases to trimming and J lost 4 bases; unmatched junction nucleotides: 8. The germline V gene encodes CDR1 SGHVS and CDR2 FNYEAQ. This CDR3 comprises 16 residues. The CDR3: CASSIPAGGRYNEQFF. The DNA for the CDR3 is TGTGCCAGCAGCATACCAGCGGGAGGGAGGTACAATGAGCAGTTCTTC.

The rearrangement joins TRBV6-6 to TRBJ2-1; the D gene could be TRBD1 or TRBD2 (5 bases each). The length of the CDR3 is 16 residues. Trimming shortened V by 0 bases and J by 7 bases, and 16 bases separated the two germline ends. Germline CDR1 reads MNHNY; CDR2 reads SVGAGI (reference sequence). CDR3: CASSYSGATVWNEQFF. The CDR3 DNA reads TGTGCCAGCAGTTACTCCGGGGCCACCGTCTGGAATGAGCAGTTCTTC.

The rearrangement joins TRBV4-2 to TRBJ2-2; tentative D call: TRBD1 (6 bases). The CDR3 extends over 14 amino acids. Germline CDR1 and CDR2: LGHNA and YNFKEQ. V dropped 1 base and J dropped 6 bases, with 9 bases sitting between them. The DNA of the CDR3 is TGTGCCAGCAGCCAAGGCAGGGGCCCCGGGGAGCTGTTTTTT. This codes for CASSQGRGPGELFF.

This chain connects TRBV20-1 to TRBJ2-7; tentatively, D is TRBD1 (6 bases). The CDR3 is 11 residues long. The ends were cut back, 6 bases at V and 11 bases at J, with 17 bases in the middle. Germline CDR1 and CDR2: DFQATT and SNEGSKA (reference sequence). CDR3 region: CSAKMQGWEYF. As DNA, the CDR3 is TGCAGTGCCAAGATGCAGGGGTGGGAGTACTTC.

The chain is built from TRBV25-1 and TRBJ2-5; TRBD1 agrees at 11 bases. The CDR3 extends over 14 amino acids. Germline loops: CDR1 MGHDK, CDR2 SYGVNS. The ends lost 7 bases at V and 5 bases at J; junction bases unmatched: 6. CDR3 in amino acids: CASTPDRGRETQYF. The CDR3 DNA sequence: TGTGCCAGCACTCCGGACAGGGGGCGCGAGACCCAGTACTTC.

V is TRBV18 and J is TRBJ2-7, with D perhaps matching TRBD1 (5 bases). CDR3 size: 15 residues. The germline V gene encodes CDR1 KGHSH and CDR2 LQKENI. Trimming cost V 3 bases and J 1 base, with 13 bases left between them. CDR3 sequence (DNA): TGTGCCAGCTCACCTAGTGTGACAGCTTCCTACGAGCAGTACTTC. This gives the protein CASSPSVTASYEQYF. Using reference TRBV18 and TRBJ2-7 for the parts outside the CDR3, the full variable domain is NAGVMQNPRHLVRRRGQEARLRCSPMKGHSHVYWYRQLPEEGLKFMVYLQKENIIDESGMPKERFSAEFPKEGPSILRIQQVVRGDSAAYFCASSPSVTASYEQYFGPGTRLTVT.

This chain connects TRBV2 to TRBJ1-3; unclear D gene. The V end lost 7 bases, the J end lost 0 bases, and 13 bases lay between the germline ends. The CDR3 has 15 amino acids. The germline V gene encodes CDR1 SNHLY and CDR2 FYNNEI. The CDR3 DNA is TGTGCCAGCATGGGGATTCTGATCTCTGGAAACACCATATATTTT. Protein product: CASMGILISGNTIYF.

The V call is TRBV18, the J call TRBJ2-5; 12 bases match TRBD2. V lost 5 bases to trimming and J lost 4 bases; unmatched junction nucleotides: 8. CDR3 length: 16 residues. Germline V lookup: CDR1 KGHSH, CDR2 LQKENI. The CDR3 loop reads CASSTGLAGTGETQYF. The CDR3 DNA reads TGTGCCAGCTCAACAGGACTAGCGGGAACCGGAGAGACCCAGTACTTC. The whole variable domain, remainder taken from reference TRBV18 and TRBJ2-5, is NAGVMQNPRHLVRRRGQEARLRCSPMKGHSHVYWYRQLPEEGLKFMVYLQKENIIDESGMPKERFSAEFPKEGPSILRIQQVVRGDSAAYFCASSTGLAGTGETQYFGPGTRLLVL.

This clone was recorded only once. The chain uses TRBV30 and TRBJ1-3; no clear D gene. There are 13 residues in the CDR3. Between the trimmed V and J ends, which lost 4 bases and 0 bases, there was a span of 7 bases. Germline loops: CDR1 GTSNPN, CDR2 SVGIG (reference sequence). CDR3 residues: CAWILPSGNTIYF. The CDR3 bases are TGTGCCTGGATTTTGCCCTCTGGAAACACCATATATTTT.

The CDR3 DNA follows: TGTGCCTGGACTCGAGCGGGAGTTCACAATGAGCAGTTCTTC. The encoded protein is CAWTRAGVHNEQFF. V gene TRBV30 combines with J gene TRBJ2-1, with 8 positions matching TRBD2. Germline-derived CDR1 and CDR2 are GTSNPN and SVGIG (reference sequence). The V gene end was trimmed by 4 bases and the J gene end by 5 bases; junction bases not matched to a gene: 7. CDR3 size: 14 residues.

The chain's CDR3 is CASSIRGSWTGGISGNTIYF. The CDR3 DNA sequence: TGTGCCAGTAGTATAAGGGGATCGTGGACAGGGGGCATCTCTGGAAACACCATATATTTT. The chain recombines TRBV19 with TRBJ1-3, with 11 bases identical to TRBD1. CDR1 and CDR2 from the germline V gene are LNHDA and SQIVND (reference sequence). This CDR3 region has 20 residues. Trimming at V came to 2 bases and at J to 0 bases, leaving 12 bases not matched to a gene.

The V call is TRBV20-1, the J call TRBJ2-5; D call uncertain. Trimming removed 5 bases from V and 5 bases from J, with 9 bases in between. The CDR3 is 11 residues long. CDR1 and CDR2 (germline): DFQATT, SNEGSKA (reference sequence). CDR3 in DNA: TGCAGTGCTGGCGAATGGGAGACCCAGTACTTC. Amino acid sequence: CSAGEWETQYF.

This chain links TRBV14 with TRBJ2-6; D unclear. The V and J ends lost 7 bases and 2 bases respectively, with 3 bases between them. CDR1 is SGHDN and CDR2 is FVKESK in the germline V gene. This CDR3 spans 12 amino acids. The CDR3 region has the DNA TGTGCCAGCACGGCTGGGGCCAACGTCCTGACTTTC. Translating it yields CASTAGANVLTF.

CDR3 nucleotide sequence: TGTGCCAGCAGTTTATCGGTGGCCTTCTACGAGCAGTACTTC. Protein: CASSLSVAFYEQYF. The V gene is TRBV27, the J gene TRBJ2-7; D gene ambiguous. V gave up 0 bases and J gave up 3 bases, with 9 bases separating them. Per germline, CDR1 MNHEY and CDR2 SMNVEV (reference sequence). CDR3 length: 14 amino acids.

This clone was detected only once. V is TRBV10-2 and J is TRBJ1-3; D unclear. V was trimmed by 2 bases and J by 2 bases, leaving 13 bases between them. The germline gives CDR1 WSHSY, CDR2 SAAADI. The CDR3 sequence is 16 residues long. The CDR3 region is CASSERVQGTGNTIYF. The CDR3 region has the DNA TGCGCCAGCAGTGAGCGGGTGCAAGGAACTGGAAACACCATATATTTT.

In this sample, this clone turned up a few times. The rearrangement joins TRBV18 to TRBJ1-2; weak D call: TRBD1 (5 bases). Trimming removed 3 bases at V and 2 bases at J, with 10 bases between. Germline V gene lookup returns CDR1 KGHSH and CDR2 LQKENI. The CDR3 has 14 amino acids. The CDR3 here is CASSPGTVNYGYTF. The CDR3, as DNA: TGTGCCAGCTCACCCGGGACCGTAAACTATGGCTACACCTTC. The variable domain in full, completed from reference TRBV18 and TRBJ1-2, reads NAGVMQNPRHLVRRRGQEARLRCSPMKGHSHVYWYRQLPEEGLKFMVYLQKENIIDESGMPKERFSAEFPKEGPSILRIQQVVRGDSAAYFCASSPGTVNYGYTFGSGTRLTVV.

The genes are TRBV7-9 and TRBJ2-5; tentatively, D is TRBD2 (5 bases). Trimming left V 5 bases short and J 2 bases short, with 21 bases between. CDR3 size: 17 residues. Germline V lookup: CDR1 SEHNR, CDR2 FQNEAQ (reference sequence). As DNA, the CDR3 is TGTGCCAGCAGCCTTCTTGTGCGGGCGCGTCTTCAAGAGACCCAGTACTTC. Protein: CASSLLVRARLQETQYF.

This sequence joins TRBV2 and TRBJ2-4, with no clear D. Deletions cut 2 bases from V and 8 bases from J, with 4 bases between. This CDR3 contains 11 residues. Germline V gene lookup returns CDR1 SNHLY and CDR2 FYNNEI. The CDR3 loop reads CASSEMYIQYF. CDR3 nucleotides: TGTGCCAGCAGTGAAATGTACATTCAGTACTTC.

This clone has just one count. The chain carries TRBV7-2 and TRBJ1-3; D remains unclear. Germline V gives CDR1 SGHTA, CDR2 FQGNSA. The CDR3 runs 16 residues. V gave up 1 base and J gave up 0 bases, with 10 bases separating them. CDR3 bases: TGTGCCAGCAGCTTAGTTGGGCTTTACTCTGGAAACACCATATATTTT. Amino acid sequence: CASSLVGLYSGNTIYF.

The chain is built from TRBV25-1 and TRBJ2-5; D is possibly TRBD1 or TRBD2 (5 bases each). The CDR3 is 14 residues long. Germline values: CDR1 MGHDK, CDR2 SYGVNS. Trimming took off 5 bases at V and 0 bases at J, with 10 bases between the two ends. CDR3 in DNA: TGTGCCAGCAGTCGAAGGGACCACCAAGAGACCCAGTACTTC. This gives the protein CASSRRDHQETQYF. Full variable domain (remainder filled in from reference TRBV25-1 and TRBJ2-5): EADIYQTPRYLVIGTGKKITLECSQTMGHDKMYWYQQDPGMELHLIHYSYGVNSTEKGDLSSESTVSRIRTEHFPLTLESARPSHTSQYLCASSRRDHQETQYFGPGTRLLVL.

This clone was observed once. The genes are TRBV6-5 and TRBJ1-2, with 9 bases that match TRBD1. The CDR3 length is 13 residues. Per the germline V gene, CDR1 is MNHEY and CDR2 is SVGAGI. The trim removed 8 bases at V and 8 bases at J, leaving 9 bases unmatched. The CDR3 DNA reads as TGTGCCAGCGCCCGGGACAGGGTTGACGGCTACACCTTC. Encoded protein: CASARDRVDGYTF.

The chain carries TRBV10-3 and TRBJ2-3, with D possibly called TRBD1 or TRBD2 (6 bases each). Germline V gene sequence: CDR1 ENHRY, CDR2 SYGVKD. V lost 3 bases and J lost 4, with 17 bases in between. The length of the CDR3 is 16 residues. In DNA, the CDR3 is TGTGCCATCAGTGACTGGGGGGCGTCCGACGCAGATACGCAGTATTTT. This codes for CAISDWGASDADTQYF.

The gene calls are TRBV29-1 and TRBJ2-3, with 7 bases aligning to TRBD1. The junction had 6 bases not matched to a gene; V was cut back by 6 bases and J by 0 bases. Germline values: CDR1 SQVTM, CDR2 ANQGSEA. The CDR3 loop spans 14 amino acids. CDR3: CSVDEGASTDTQYF. The DNA for the CDR3 is TGCAGCGTAGACGAGGGGGCGAGCACAGATACGCAGTATTTT.

The chain carries TRBV19 and TRBJ2-3, with D possibly matching TRBD2 (5 bases). Trimming removed 0 bases from V and 4 bases from J, with 8 bases in between. Looked up from germline, CDR1 is LNHDA and CDR2 is SQIVND (reference sequence). CDR3 length: 14 amino acids. The CDR3 sequence: CASSIELVADTQYF. CDR3 bases: TGTGCCAGTAGTATAGAACTAGTGGCAGATACGCAGTATTTT.

The chain uses TRBV19 and TRBJ2-2; a weak D match, TRBD2 (6 bases). This CDR3 contains 14 residues. Germline loops: CDR1 LNHDA, CDR2 SQIVND (reference sequence). V was cut by 5 bases and J by 2 bases, with 9 bases left in between. CDR3 DNA sequence: TGTGCCAGTAGTGTGGGGACTAACACCGGGGAGCTGTTTTTT. Encoded protein: CASSVGTNTGELFF.

This sequence joins TRBV11-2 and TRBJ2-5; no firm D call. The CDR3 is 10 residues long. The germline V and J ends were trimmed by 5 bases and 3 bases, with 1 base remaining between them. Per germline, CDR1 SGHAT and CDR2 FQNNGV. The CDR3 DNA follows: TGTGCCAGCAGCGAAGAGACCCAGTACTTC. Protein: CASSEETQYF.

This chain uses TRBV11-2 with TRBJ1-5; a weak D match, TRBD1 (6 bases). CDR1 is SGHAT and CDR2 is FQNNGV in the germline V gene. This CDR3 contains 13 residues. Trimming left V 5 bases short and J 5 bases short, with 10 bases between. The CDR3 here is CASSIQGDQPQHF. The CDR3 coding sequence is TGTGCCAGCAGCATACAGGGAGATCAGCCCCAGCATTTT.